One T cell receptor beta chain is described in this entry. After removal of 6 bases from V and 3 bases from J, the junction contained 6 bases not matched to a gene. The CDR3 spans 14 residues. Germline V gene lookup returns CDR1 DFQATT and CDR2 SNEGSKA (reference sequence). These data come from a study of human T cells and chemical hapten exposure. Study at large: Each patient's scalp received weekly diphenylcyclopropenone throughout the approximately 25-week study.

Time point defined: patch test 3, about 24 weeks after DPC sensitization. Treatment described: therapeutic diphenylcyclopropenone sensitization with weekly scalp DPC. TCRdb recomputed calls from the RACE reads with MiXCR, one row per CDR3 protein. The sample carries more than 95,000 distinct CDR3 sequences, 30% to 35% recorded once. This TCR was recovered from a man aged 35 to 55 with alopecia areata. Some clones in this sample may be carry-over from other donors' samples. This chain uses TRBV20-1 with TRBJ2-3; 10 nucleotides line up with TRBD2. This specimen consisted of whole blood, obtained in connection with sensitization to the hapten diphenylcyclopropenone (DPC). DNA of the CDR3: TGCAGTGCCATAGCGGGAGGAGGAACAGATACGCAGTATTTT. Protein sequence: CSAIAGGGTDTQYF.